The clone carrying this T cell receptor beta chain was counted a few times. Its antigen is not identified. These data originate in a study of beta chain features in type 1 diabetes. Broader study findings: For cells with high TCR expression, cDNA sequencing could yield over-representation.

Each of the CD4+ naive, central memory, regulatory and stem cell-like memory populations was sorted via CD45RO/CCR7/CD25/CD127/CD95/CD27. Investigators reverse transcribed all isolated RNA, so they sequenced expressed TCRB transcripts. TCRdb keeps only in-frame clones here, not all; method: immunoSEQ multiplex PCR. This sample has some 900,000 clones, with roughly 16% found just once. Germline lookup yields CDR1 SGDLS and CDR2 YYNGEE. V trimming: 4 bases; J trimming: 2 bases; junction bases outside the gene matches: 9. The length of the CDR3 is 16 residues. This clonotype originated in a woman between 18 and 29 years old in good health. The chain joins TRBV9 to TRBJ2-3, with 8 bases fitting TRBD2. Sequenced input: naive CD4+ T cells from blood. DNA for the CDR3: TGTGCCAGCAGCCTACGAGGACTAGCAGACACAGATACGCAGTATTTT. This translates into CASSLRGLADTDTQYF.